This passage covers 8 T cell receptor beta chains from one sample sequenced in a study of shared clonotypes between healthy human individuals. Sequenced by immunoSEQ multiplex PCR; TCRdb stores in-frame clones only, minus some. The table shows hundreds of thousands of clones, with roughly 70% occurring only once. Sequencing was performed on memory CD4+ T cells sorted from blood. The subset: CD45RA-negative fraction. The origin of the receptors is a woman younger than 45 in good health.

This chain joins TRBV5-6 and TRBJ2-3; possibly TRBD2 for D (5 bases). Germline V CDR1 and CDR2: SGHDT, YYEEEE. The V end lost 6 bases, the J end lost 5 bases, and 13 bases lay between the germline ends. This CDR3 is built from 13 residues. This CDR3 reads CASTMDRGDTQYF. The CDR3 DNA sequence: TGTGCCAGCACCATGGACCGGGGAGATACGCAGTATTTT.

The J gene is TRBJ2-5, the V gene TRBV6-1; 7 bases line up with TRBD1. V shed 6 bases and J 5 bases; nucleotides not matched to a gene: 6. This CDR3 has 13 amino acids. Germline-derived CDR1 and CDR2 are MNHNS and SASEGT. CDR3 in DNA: TGTGCCAGCAGGCGACAGGGAGAGGAGACCCAGTACTTC. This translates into CASRRQGEETQYF.

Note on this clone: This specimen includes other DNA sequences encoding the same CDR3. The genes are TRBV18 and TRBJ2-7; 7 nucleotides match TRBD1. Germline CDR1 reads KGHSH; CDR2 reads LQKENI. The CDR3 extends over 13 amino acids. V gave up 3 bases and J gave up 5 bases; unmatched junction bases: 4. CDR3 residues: CASSPPGGNEQYF. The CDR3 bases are TGTGCCAGCTCACCTCCAGGGGGTAACGAGCAGTACTTC.

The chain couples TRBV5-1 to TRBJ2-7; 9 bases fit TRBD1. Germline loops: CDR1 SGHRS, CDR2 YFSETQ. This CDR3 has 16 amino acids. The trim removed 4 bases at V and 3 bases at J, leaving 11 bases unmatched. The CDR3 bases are TGCGCCAGCAGCCCCTCGTACGGGACAGGGATCTACGAGCAGTACTTC. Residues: CASSPSYGTGIYEQYF.

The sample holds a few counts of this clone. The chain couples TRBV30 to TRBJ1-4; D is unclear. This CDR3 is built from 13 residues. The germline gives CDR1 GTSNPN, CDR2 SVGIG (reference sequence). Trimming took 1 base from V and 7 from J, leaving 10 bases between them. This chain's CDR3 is CAWSGAGAEKLFF. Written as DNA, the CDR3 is TGTGCCTGGAGTGGGGCAGGAGCTGAAAAACTGTTTTTT.

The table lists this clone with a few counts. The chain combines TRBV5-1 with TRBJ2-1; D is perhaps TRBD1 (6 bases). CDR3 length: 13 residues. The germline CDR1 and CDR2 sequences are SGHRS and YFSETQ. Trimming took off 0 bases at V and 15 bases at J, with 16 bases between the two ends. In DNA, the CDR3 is TGCGCCAGCAGCTTGGGACAGGCAGATTTACTGTTCTTC. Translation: CASSLGQADLLFF. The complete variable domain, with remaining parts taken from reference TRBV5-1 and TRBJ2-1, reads KAGVTQTPRYLIKTRGQQVTLSCSPISGHRSVSWYQQTPGQGLQFLFEYFSETQRNKGNFPGRFSGRQFSNSRSEMNVSTLELGDSALYLCASSLGQADLLFFGPGTRLTVL.

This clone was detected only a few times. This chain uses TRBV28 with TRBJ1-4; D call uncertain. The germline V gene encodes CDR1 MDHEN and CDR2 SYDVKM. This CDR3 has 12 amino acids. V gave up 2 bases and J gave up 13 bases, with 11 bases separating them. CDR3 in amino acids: CASSLPVGGLFF. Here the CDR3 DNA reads TGTGCCAGCAGTTTACCTGTGGGAGGACTGTTTTTT.

The DNA of the CDR3 is TGTGCCAGCAGTGAATCGGCACTCGGAGCCAAAAACATTCAGTACTTC. It codes for CASSESALGAKNIQYF. The V and J genes are TRBV2 and TRBJ2-4; D call uncertain. The germline gives CDR1 SNHLY, CDR2 FYNNEI. The CDR3 extends over 16 amino acids. The V end lost 2 bases, the J end lost 0 bases, and 11 bases lay between the germline ends.